The 21 T cell receptor beta chains listed next were all sequenced from one sample in a study of Ad26.COV2.S vaccination and SARS-CoV-2 variants. Clones were sequenced by immunoSEQ multiplex PCR, and TCRdb holds only the in-frame ones, with some missing. The sample has about 350,000 clones; 92% are singletons. This specimen was peripheral blood, taken after recovery from COVID-19. Every receptor here comes from a human donor who had recovered from COVID-19.

The chain has TRBV15 and TRBJ2-5; 7 nucleotides agree with TRBD2. The CDR3 length is 13 residues. The V and J ends lost 5 bases and 1 base, in that order; junction bases with no gene match: 1. CDR1 and CDR2 from the germline V gene are LNHNV and YYDKDF (reference sequence). The CDR3 DNA sequence: TGTGCCACCAGCCCGGGAGGCCAAGAGACCCAGTACTTC. Its translation: CATSPGGQETQYF.

This clone was seen just once. The chain recombines TRBV6-5 with TRBJ2-3; D ambiguous. Per the germline V gene, CDR1 is MNHEY and CDR2 is SVGAGI. V lost 7 bases and J 6 bases, leaving 14 bases between the germline ends. This CDR3 spans 13 amino acids. The CDR3 loop reads CASTALPQDTQYF. CDR3 DNA: TGTGCCAGCACGGCCCTACCACAGGATACGCAGTATTTT.

The chain couples TRBV5-8 to TRBJ1-1, with D unresolved. V was trimmed by 5 bases and J by 3 bases, leaving 14 bases between them. Germline V gives CDR1 SGHTS, CDR2 YDEGEE. This CDR3 comprises 14 residues. The CDR3 region is CASSPAGRYTEAFF. CDR3 nucleotides: TGTGCCAGCAGTCCTGCGGGCAGGTACACTGAAGCTTTCTTT.

The V gene is TRBV4-3, the J gene TRBJ2-2; D uncertain. This CDR3 contains 17 residues. V lost 0 bases, J lost 2 bases, and 13 bases lay in between. Germline-derived CDR1 and CDR2 are LGHNA and YSLEER. Here the CDR3 reads CASSQDYERANTGELFF. As DNA, the CDR3 is TGCGCCAGCAGCCAAGACTACGAACGGGCTAACACCGGGGAGCTGTTTTTT.

This clone was found a few times. This chain uses TRBV4-1 with TRBJ1-2; 7 bases map to TRBD1. The V gene end was trimmed by 4 bases and the J gene end by 2 bases; junction bases not matched to a gene: 7. Looked up from germline, CDR1 is MGHRA and CDR2 is YSYEKL. The CDR3 has 15 amino acids. The CDR3 coding sequence is TGCGCCAGCAGCCTTCGGGACAGCGGAAACTATGGCTACACCTTC. Encoded protein: CASSLRDSGNYGYTF.

The genes are TRBV5-1 and TRBJ2-5, with D possibly TRBD2 on 6 matching bases. The CDR3 has 14 residues. Looked up from germline, CDR1 is SGHRS and CDR2 is YFSETQ. V was trimmed by 0 bases and J by 4 bases, leaving 10 bases between them. CDR3 bases: TGCGCCAGCAGCTTGGTATGGGGAGGAGAGACCCAGTACTTC. Its translation: CASSLVWGGETQYF. The full variable domain, rest sourced from reference TRBV5-1 and TRBJ2-5, is KAGVTQTPRYLIKTRGQQVTLSCSPISGHRSVSWYQQTPGQGLQFLFEYFSETQRNKGNFPGRFSGRQFSNSRSEMNVSTLELGDSALYLCASSLVWGGETQYFGPGTRLLVL.

The chain recombines TRBV7-9 with TRBJ1-2, with D tentatively TRBD1 (5 bases). The CDR3 covers 13 residues. Germline CDR1 and CDR2: SEHNR and FQNEAQ (reference sequence). The CDR3 DNA reads as TGTGCTTGCCTAGGGCTGGGGCACTATGGCTACACCTTC. Protein sequence: CACLGLGHYGYTF.

The chain carries TRBV4-3 and TRBJ2-3, with D unclear. CDR1 is LGHNA, CDR2 YSLEER, per germline. The CDR3 covers 16 residues. V lost 1 base and J lost 3, with 14 bases in between. CDR3 DNA sequence: TGCGCCAGCAGCCAAGGGGCTACGAGTTGGACAGATACGCAGTATTTT. It yields the protein CASSQGATSWTDTQYF.

The genes are TRBV19 and TRBJ2-2, with D possibly matching TRBD2 (5 bases). Germline assignment: CDR1 LNHDA and CDR2 SQIVND (reference sequence). V lost 6 bases, J lost 1 base, and 9 bases lay in between. The CDR3 contains 14 residues. The CDR3 spells CASRDFGNTGELFF. The CDR3 nucleotides are TGTGCCAGTAGGGACTTCGGGAACACCGGGGAGCTGTTTTTT.

The CDR3, as DNA: TGCGCCAGCAGCCAAGCAATAAGCGATCAGCCCCAGCATTTT. This codes for CASSQAISDQPQHF. The rearrangement joins TRBV4-3 to TRBJ1-5; D unclear. Trimming pared 1 base from V and 5 bases from J, leaving 9 bases between. Germline CDR1 and CDR2: LGHNA and YSLEER. The CDR3 has 14 residues.

V usage is TRBV11-3 and J usage is TRBJ2-4; possibly TRBD1 or TRBD2 for D (5 bases each). Germline CDR1 reads SGHNT; CDR2 reads YENEEA. Trimming took off 2 bases at V and 7 bases at J, with 12 bases between the two ends. This CDR3 has 14 residues. The DNA of the CDR3 is TGTGCCAGCAGCTTACAGGGCGGGTCGAACATTCAGTACTTC. It translates to CASSLQGGSNIQYF.

The chain has TRBV7-3 and TRBJ1-1; D uncertain. Germline V CDR1 and CDR2: SGHTA, FQGTGA. Trimming pared 5 bases from V and 0 bases from J, leaving 13 bases between. This CDR3 has 15 amino acids. The CDR3 spells CASSHPRTVNTEAFF. In DNA form, the CDR3 reads TGTGCCAGCAGCCATCCGAGGACGGTGAACACTGAAGCTTTCTTT.

This sequence joins TRBV6-5 and TRBJ1-2; TRBD1 matches 7 bases. V shed 6 bases and J 8 bases; nucleotides not matched to a gene: 15. The germline V gene has CDR1 MNHEY and CDR2 SVGAGI. There are 15 residues in the CDR3. The CDR3 nucleotides read TGTGCCAGCAGGGACGAACAGGGGCCTACTAGCGGCTACACCTTC. It specifies CASRDEQGPTSGYTF.

The V gene is TRBV12-3 or TRBV12-4, the J gene TRBJ1-2, with D unresolved. V shed 1 base and J shed 2 bases, with 5 bases lying between them. There are 13 residues in the CDR3. CDR3 nucleotides: TGTGCCAGCAGTTTAGTACAGAACTATGGCTACACCTTC. This gives the protein CASSLVQNYGYTF.

The chain links TRBV6-5 to TRBJ2-2, with D unclear. V was trimmed by 2 bases and J by 6 bases, leaving 10 bases between them. The germline gives CDR1 MNHEY, CDR2 SVGAGI. CDR3 size: 14 residues. Here the CDR3 DNA reads TGTGCCAGCAGTTACGTCGGGCTTCCCGGGGAGCTGTTTTTT. Amino acid sequence: CASSYVGLPGELFF.

This sequence joins TRBV5-1 and TRBJ1-1; D ambiguous. Germline V lookup: CDR1 SGHRS, CDR2 YFSETQ. V lost 0 bases, J lost 0 bases, and 9 bases lay in between. The CDR3 totals 15 residues. This CDR3 is CASSLAGKMNTEAFF. DNA for the CDR3: TGCGCCAGCAGCTTGGCCGGAAAGATGAACACTGAAGCTTTCTTT. Combining the CDR3 with reference TRBV5-1 and TRBJ1-1 gives the whole variable domain KAGVTQTPRYLIKTRGQQVTLSCSPISGHRSVSWYQQTPGQGLQFLFEYFSETQRNKGNFPGRFSGRQFSNSRSEMNVSTLELGDSALYLCASSLAGKMNTEAFFGQGTRLTVV.

The CDR3 DNA sequence: TGTGCCAGCCTTCTCCTCGAGCAGTACTTC. It encodes CASLLLEQYF. V usage is TRBV2 and J usage is TRBJ2-7; D unresolved. V lost 8 bases, J lost 6 bases, and 8 bases lay in between. This CDR3 comprises 10 residues. Germline V gene lookup returns CDR1 SNHLY and CDR2 FYNNEI.

This rearrangement joins TRBV19 to TRBJ2-7; D is ambiguous. Between the trimmed V and J ends, which lost 1 base and 3 bases, there was a span of 7 bases. Germline CDR1 LNHDA, CDR2 SQIVND (reference sequence). The CDR3 runs 13 residues. This chain's CDR3 is CASSIGKGYEQYF. The CDR3 DNA is TGTGCCAGTAGTATAGGGAAAGGCTACGAGCAGTACTTC.

The chain uses TRBV6-2 or TRBV6-3 and TRBJ2-7; tentatively, D is TRBD1 or TRBD2 (6 bases each). The germline V and J ends were trimmed by 3 bases and 4 bases, with 13 bases remaining between them. CDR1 MNHEY and CDR2 SVGEGT come from the germline V gene. The CDR3 spans 14 residues. CDR3 DNA: TGTGCCAGCAGTTATAGGGGGGCTTCATACGAGCAGTACTTC. As protein: CASSYRGASYEQYF.

The chain employs TRBV3-1 (or the pseudogene TRBV3-2) and TRBJ2-5, with 8 bases matching TRBD2. The CDR3 has 15 amino acids. The J segment lost 4 bases and the V segment lost 0 bases, leaving 4 bases of the junction unmatched. Germline CDR1 LGHDT, CDR2 YNNKEL (reference sequence). CDR3: CASSQDGGARETQYF. As DNA, the CDR3 is TGTGCCAGCAGCCAAGACGGGGGGGCCCGAGAGACCCAGTACTTC.

J is TRBJ1-2 and V is TRBV4-1, with TRBD1 as a possible D gene (5 bases). Trimming cost V 2 bases and J 4 bases, with 11 bases left between them. In germline, CDR1 is MGHRA, CDR2 YSYEKL. This CDR3 has 14 residues. CDR3 residues: CASSQPGDGYGYTF. The DNA for the CDR3 is TGCGCCAGCAGCCAACCCGGGGACGGCTATGGCTACACCTTC.